This T cell receptor (beta chain) originates from a study of CD8+ T cells in alopecia areata. Once RNA had been extracted, it was reverse transcribed into cDNA to act as the sequencing template. Assay used: immunoSEQ multiplex PCR; TCRdb lists only in-frame clones, some missing. This table has more than 200,000 clones, less than 80% appearing once. Trimming shortened V by 5 bases and J by 1 base, and 8 bases separated the two germline ends. Germline CDR1 and CDR2: LNHDA and SQIVND (reference sequence). The CDR3 consists of 13 residues. The sample consisted of CD4+ T cells sorted from blood, taken at week 0. The sequence was obtained from a human donor with alopecia areata. The chain links TRBV19 to TRBJ1-1, with D unresolved. The CDR3 region is CASSPWGNTEAFF. The DNA of the CDR3 is TGTGCCAGTAGTCCCTGGGGGAACACTGAAGCTTTCTTT.